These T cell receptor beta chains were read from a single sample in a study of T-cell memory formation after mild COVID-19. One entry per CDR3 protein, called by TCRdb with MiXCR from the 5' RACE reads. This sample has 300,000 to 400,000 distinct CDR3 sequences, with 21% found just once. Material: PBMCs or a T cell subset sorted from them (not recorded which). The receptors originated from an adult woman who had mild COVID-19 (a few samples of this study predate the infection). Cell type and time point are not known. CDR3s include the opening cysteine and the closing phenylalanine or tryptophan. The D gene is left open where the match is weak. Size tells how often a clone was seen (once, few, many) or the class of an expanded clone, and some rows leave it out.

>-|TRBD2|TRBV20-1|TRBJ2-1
CSAREGLAGINEQFF
TGCAGTGCTAGAGAGGGACTAGCGGGGATAAATGAGCAGTTCTTC
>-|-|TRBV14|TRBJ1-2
CASSQKTLGRRNYGYTF
TGTGCCAGCAGCCAAAAGACCCTGGGGAGGAGGAACTATGGCTACACCTTC
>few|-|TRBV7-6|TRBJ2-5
CASSPDQETQYF
TGTGCCAGCAGCCCGGACCAAGAGACCCAGTACTTC
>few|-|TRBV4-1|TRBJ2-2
CASSHYTGYLFF
TGCGCCAGCAGCCACTACACAGGGTATCTGTTTTTT
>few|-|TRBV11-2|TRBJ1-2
CASSRSTRTNYGYTF
TGTGCCAGCAGCCGAAGTACTAGGACTAACTATGGCTACACCTTC
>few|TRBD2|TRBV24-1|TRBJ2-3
CATSPQASAGGGDTQYF
TGTGCCACCAGCCCTCAAGCGAGTGCGGGAGGGGGGGATACGCAGTATTTT
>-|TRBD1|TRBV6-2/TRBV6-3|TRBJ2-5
CATSRQGVEETQYF
TGTGCCACCTCGCGACAGGGCGTGGAGGAGACCCAGTACTTC
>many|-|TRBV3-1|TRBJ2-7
CASSQSHRTGPYEQYF
TGTGCCAGCAGCCAATCTCACAGAACAGGGCCCTACGAGCAGTACTTC
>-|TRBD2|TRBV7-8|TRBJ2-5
CASSLTSGEETQYF
TGTGCCAGCAGCTTGACTAGCGGGGAGGAGACCCAGTACTTC
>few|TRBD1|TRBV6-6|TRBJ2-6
CASIDLGQGEAGANVLTF
TGTGCCAGCATCGACCTGGGACAGGGGGAGGCTGGGGCCAACGTCCTGACTTTC
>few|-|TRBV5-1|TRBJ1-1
CASSLGRLLDKDTEAFF
TGCGCCAGCAGCTTGGGACGGCTCCTAGATAAGGACACTGAAGCTTTCTTT
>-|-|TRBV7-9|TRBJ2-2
CASSKTPGLPYTGELFF
TGTGCCAGCAGCAAGACCCCGGGACTTCCCTACACCGGGGAGCTGTTTTTT
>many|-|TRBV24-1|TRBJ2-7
CATSDNLSYEQYF
TGTGCCACCAGTGATAACTTGAGCTACGAGCAGTACTTC
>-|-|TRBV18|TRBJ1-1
CASSPGPPGTTEAFF
TGTGCCAGCTCACCAGGGCCTCCGGGAACCACTGAAGCTTTCTTT
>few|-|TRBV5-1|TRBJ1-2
CASSLDGDGYTF
TGCGCCAGCAGCTTGGATGGGGATGGCTACACCTTC
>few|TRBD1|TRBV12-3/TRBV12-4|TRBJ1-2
CASSFGQGRDGYTF
TGTGCCAGCAGTTTTGGACAGGGGAGGGATGGCTACACCTTC
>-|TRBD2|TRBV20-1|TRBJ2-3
CSATTSGSGADTQYF
TGCAGTGCTACGACTAGCGGGAGTGGGGCAGATACGCAGTATTTT